This T cell receptor beta chain was captured in a study of blood T cell repertoires in COVID-19. There are 14 residues in the CDR3. Germline loops: CDR1 SGHNT, CDR2 YENEEA. V gave up 1 base and J gave up 4 bases, with 10 bases separating them. Generated by immunoSEQ multiplex PCR, the TCRdb table keeps only in-frame clones and is missing some. The profile shows approximately 170,000 clones, about 85% of them singletons. Material for sequencing was peripheral blood. This receptor was taken from a man older than 75 with COVID-19, enrolled during active disease. The V and J genes are TRBV11-3 and TRBJ2-5; D may be TRBD2 (5 bases). The CDR3 protein is CASSLAREIETQYF. CDR3 coding DNA: TGTGCCAGCAGCTTAGCCCGGGAAATAGAGACCCAGTACTTC.